A selection of T cell receptor beta chains follows, all from one sample in a study of a mutant IDH1 vaccine in newly diagnosed glioma. For these TCRs, the target antigens are not known. Sequenced by immunoSEQ multiplex PCR; TCRdb stores in-frame clones only, minus some. The table shows 55,000 to 65,000 clones, with under 90% occurring only once. The specimen was PBMCs, collected from a glioma patient whose treatment included an IDH1 peptide vaccine. The receptor set was obtained from a man in his thirties or forties with glioma. The CDR3 runs from the conserved cysteine through the conserved F or W. A D gene is named only where the DNA matches it firmly. Size is stated for part of the rows, as once, few or many counts, or as a class when the clone is expanded.

j_gene: TRBJ2-1
abundance: .
d_gene: .
v_gene: TRBV29-1
CDR3aa: CSVESTRGVSGNEQFF
CDR3nt: TGCAGCGTTGAAAGTACCCGGGGAGTCAGCGGCAATGAGCAGTTCTTC

j_gene: TRBJ1-4
abundance: .
d_gene: .
v_gene: TRBV5-8
CDR3aa: CASSPGGTANEKLFF
CDR3nt: TGTGCCAGCAGCCCGGGTGGGACGGCGAATGAAAAACTGTTTTTT

j_gene: TRBJ1-1
abundance: few
d_gene: .
v_gene: TRBV28
CDR3aa: CASSFFPFRDTEAFF
CDR3nt: TGTGCCAGCAGTTTTTTCCCCTTCAGGGACACTGAAGCTTTCTTT

j_gene: TRBJ1-5
abundance: .
d_gene: .
v_gene: TRBV18
CDR3aa: CASSPPWGGGNQPQHF
CDR3nt: TGTGCCAGCTCACCACCCTGGGGTGGGGGTAATCAGCCCCAGCATTTT

j_gene: TRBJ1-5
abundance: .
d_gene: .
v_gene: TRBV6-1
CDR3aa: CATTKVNQPQHF
CDR3nt: TGTGCCACTACGAAGGTCAATCAGCCCCAGCATTTT

j_gene: TRBJ2-3
abundance: .
d_gene: TRBD2
v_gene: TRBV5-1
CDR3aa: CASLSGGAKDTQYF
CDR3nt: TGCGCCAGCCTCAGCGGGGGGGCCAAAGATACGCAGTATTTT

j_gene: TRBJ1-1
abundance: few
d_gene: .
v_gene: TRBV6-1
CDR3aa: CASSNRENTEAFF
CDR3nt: TGTGCCAGCAGCAACAGGGAGAACACTGAAGCTTTCTTT

j_gene: TRBJ2-3
abundance: .
d_gene: .
v_gene: TRBV5-5
CDR3aa: CASSDRTGTDTQYF
CDR3nt: TGTGCCAGCAGCGATCGGACAGGCACAGATACGCAGTATTTT

j_gene: TRBJ2-2
abundance: .
d_gene: .
v_gene: TRBV13
CDR3aa: CASSLGRGYTGELFF
CDR3nt: TGTGCCAGCAGCTTAGGCAGAGGCTACACCGGGGAGCTGTTTTTT

j_gene: TRBJ1-1
abundance: .
d_gene: TRBD1
v_gene: TRBV5-1
CDR3aa: CASSALMQGVNTEAFF
CDR3nt: TGCGCCAGCAGCGCGCTCATGCAGGGGGTGAACACTGAAGCTTTCTTT

j_gene: TRBJ1-3
abundance: .
d_gene: .
v_gene: TRBV7-9
CDR3aa: CASSLATAWKGPGNTIYF
CDR3nt: TGTGCCAGCAGCTTAGCCACAGCATGGAAGGGGCCGGGAAACACCATATATTTT

j_gene: TRBJ2-5
abundance: .
d_gene: .
v_gene: TRBV11-2
CDR3aa: CASSFGSVETQYF
CDR3nt: TGTGCCAGCAGCTTCGGTAGCGTGGAGACCCAGTACTTC

j_gene: TRBJ2-3
abundance: .
d_gene: .
v_gene: TRBV5-4
CDR3aa: CASSQGDTQYF
CDR3nt: TGTGCCAGCAGCCAAGGGGATACGCAGTATTTT

j_gene: TRBJ2-5
abundance: once
d_gene: TRBD2
v_gene: TRBV5-6
CDR3aa: CASSLRVAGAPYQETQYF
CDR3nt: TGTGCCAGCAGCTTGAGGGTAGCGGGGGCCCCGTACCAAGAGACCCAGTACTTC

j_gene: TRBJ1-1
abundance: .
d_gene: .
v_gene: TRBV19
CDR3aa: CASSPGTVNTEAFF
CDR3nt: TGTGCCAGTAGCCCCGGGACGGTGAACACTGAAGCTTTCTTT

j_gene: TRBJ1-1
abundance: few
d_gene: .
v_gene: TRBV29-1
CDR3aa: CSVGVRMNTEAFF
CDR3nt: TGCAGCGTGGGAGTCCGGATGAACACTGAAGCTTTCTTT

j_gene: TRBJ1-3
abundance: .
d_gene: .
v_gene: TRBV6-6
CDR3aa: CATRWTRGGNTIYF
CDR3nt: TGTGCCACCCGTTGGACGAGGGGTGGAAACACCATATATTTT

j_gene: TRBJ1-6
abundance: few
d_gene: .
v_gene: TRBV7-8
CDR3aa: CASSLRTGAGRPLHF
CDR3nt: TGTGCCAGCAGTCTTCGTACGGGGGCGGGGAGACCCCTCCACTTT

j_gene: TRBJ2-3
abundance: once
d_gene: .
v_gene: TRBV14
CDR3aa: CASSQDKRQSSTDTQYF
CDR3nt: TGTGCCAGCAGCCAAGATAAGCGACAGAGTAGCACAGATACGCAGTATTTT

j_gene: TRBJ2-2
abundance: .
d_gene: .
v_gene: TRBV15
CDR3aa: CATSRDGDTGELFF
CDR3nt: TGTGCCACCAGCAGAGATGGTGACACCGGGGAGCTGTTTTTT

j_gene: TRBJ2-2
abundance: .
d_gene: .
v_gene: TRBV19
CDR3aa: CASSIGRNTGELFF
CDR3nt: TGTGCCAGTAGTATTGGGCGGAACACCGGGGAGCTGTTTTTT

j_gene: TRBJ1-1
abundance: .
d_gene: TRBD1
v_gene: TRBV15
CDR3aa: CATSRRQGNTEAFF
CDR3nt: TGTGCCACCAGCAGACGACAGGGGAACACTGAAGCTTTCTTT

j_gene: TRBJ1-1
abundance: .
d_gene: .
v_gene: TRBV19
CDR3aa: CASLLMTGGNTEAFF
CDR3nt: TGTGCCAGTTTGCTCATGACGGGAGGGAACACTGAAGCTTTCTTT

j_gene: TRBJ1-3
abundance: once
d_gene: TRBD1
v_gene: TRBV5-4
CDR3aa: CASSWGTGRKNTIYF
CDR3nt: TGTGCCAGCAGCTGGGGGACAGGGCGAAAGAACACCATATATTTT

j_gene: TRBJ2-7
abundance: .
d_gene: .
v_gene: TRBV9
CDR3aa: CASSVGAPVPPYEQYF
CDR3nt: TGTGCCAGCAGCGTAGGAGCCCCAGTACCACCCTACGAGCAGTACTTC

j_gene: TRBJ1-1
abundance: .
d_gene: TRBD1
v_gene: TRBV4-2
CDR3aa: CASSQHPTSGGRTEAFF
CDR3nt: TGTGCCAGCAGCCAACACCCGACGTCAGGGGGGCGGACTGAAGCTTTCTTT

j_gene: TRBJ1-2
abundance: once
d_gene: .
v_gene: TRBV27
CDR3aa: CASSWGGNYGYTF
CDR3nt: TGTGCCAGCAGTTGGGGGGGGAACTATGGCTACACCTTC

j_gene: TRBJ1-1
abundance: .
d_gene: TRBD1
v_gene: TRBV6-5
CDR3aa: CASSYSSGGTEAFF
CDR3nt: TGTGCCAGCAGTTACTCGTCAGGGGGCACTGAAGCTTTCTTT

j_gene: TRBJ2-7
abundance: .
d_gene: .
v_gene: TRBV7-9
CDR3aa: CASSSSERRGMTYEQYF
CDR3nt: TGTGCCAGCAGCTCTTCAGAAAGGCGGGGTATGACCTACGAGCAGTACTTC

j_gene: TRBJ2-7
abundance: once
d_gene: .
v_gene: TRBV14
CDR3aa: CASSQAGTLSPYF
CDR3nt: TGTGCCAGCAGCCAGGCCGGAACCTTAAGCCCGTACTTC

j_gene: TRBJ2-5
abundance: .
d_gene: .
v_gene: TRBV14
CDR3aa: CASSQVRMLQETQYF
CDR3nt: TGTGCCAGCAGCCAAGTTCGTATGCTCCAAGAGACCCAGTACTTC

j_gene: TRBJ1-5
abundance: .
d_gene: .
v_gene: TRBV29-1
CDR3aa: CSVAGGLNQPQHF
CDR3nt: TGCAGCGTTGCCGGGGGCCTCAATCAGCCCCAGCATTTT

j_gene: TRBJ1-1
abundance: .
d_gene: .
v_gene: TRBV11-2
CDR3aa: CASSLADGGTEAFF
CDR3nt: TGTGCCAGCAGCTTAGCAGACGGGGGCACTGAAGCTTTCTTT

j_gene: TRBJ2-5
abundance: .
d_gene: .
v_gene: TRBV28
CDR3aa: CASSLEAGTVLQETQYF
CDR3nt: TGTGCCAGCAGTTTAGAGGCAGGGACTGTTCTTCAAGAGACCCAGTACTTC

j_gene: TRBJ2-7
abundance: .
d_gene: .
v_gene: TRBV20-1
CDR3aa: CSARKDYEQYF
CDR3nt: TGCAGTGCGAGGAAGGACTACGAGCAGTACTTC

j_gene: TRBJ1-6
abundance: .
d_gene: TRBD1
v_gene: TRBV4-1
CDR3aa: CASSQGQGDPGYNSPLHF
CDR3nt: TGCGCCAGCAGCCAAGGGCAGGGGGACCCCGGCTATAATTCACCCCTCCACTTT

j_gene: TRBJ2-7
abundance: .
d_gene: TRBD1
v_gene: TRBV9
CDR3aa: CASSVGTDTYEQYF
CDR3nt: TGTGCCAGCAGCGTCGGGACAGATACCTACGAGCAGTACTTC

j_gene: TRBJ1-2
abundance: .
d_gene: .
v_gene: TRBV6-4
CDR3aa: CASSDSYRDMGYTF
CDR3nt: TGTGCCAGCAGTGACTCTTACAGGGATATGGGCTACACCTTC